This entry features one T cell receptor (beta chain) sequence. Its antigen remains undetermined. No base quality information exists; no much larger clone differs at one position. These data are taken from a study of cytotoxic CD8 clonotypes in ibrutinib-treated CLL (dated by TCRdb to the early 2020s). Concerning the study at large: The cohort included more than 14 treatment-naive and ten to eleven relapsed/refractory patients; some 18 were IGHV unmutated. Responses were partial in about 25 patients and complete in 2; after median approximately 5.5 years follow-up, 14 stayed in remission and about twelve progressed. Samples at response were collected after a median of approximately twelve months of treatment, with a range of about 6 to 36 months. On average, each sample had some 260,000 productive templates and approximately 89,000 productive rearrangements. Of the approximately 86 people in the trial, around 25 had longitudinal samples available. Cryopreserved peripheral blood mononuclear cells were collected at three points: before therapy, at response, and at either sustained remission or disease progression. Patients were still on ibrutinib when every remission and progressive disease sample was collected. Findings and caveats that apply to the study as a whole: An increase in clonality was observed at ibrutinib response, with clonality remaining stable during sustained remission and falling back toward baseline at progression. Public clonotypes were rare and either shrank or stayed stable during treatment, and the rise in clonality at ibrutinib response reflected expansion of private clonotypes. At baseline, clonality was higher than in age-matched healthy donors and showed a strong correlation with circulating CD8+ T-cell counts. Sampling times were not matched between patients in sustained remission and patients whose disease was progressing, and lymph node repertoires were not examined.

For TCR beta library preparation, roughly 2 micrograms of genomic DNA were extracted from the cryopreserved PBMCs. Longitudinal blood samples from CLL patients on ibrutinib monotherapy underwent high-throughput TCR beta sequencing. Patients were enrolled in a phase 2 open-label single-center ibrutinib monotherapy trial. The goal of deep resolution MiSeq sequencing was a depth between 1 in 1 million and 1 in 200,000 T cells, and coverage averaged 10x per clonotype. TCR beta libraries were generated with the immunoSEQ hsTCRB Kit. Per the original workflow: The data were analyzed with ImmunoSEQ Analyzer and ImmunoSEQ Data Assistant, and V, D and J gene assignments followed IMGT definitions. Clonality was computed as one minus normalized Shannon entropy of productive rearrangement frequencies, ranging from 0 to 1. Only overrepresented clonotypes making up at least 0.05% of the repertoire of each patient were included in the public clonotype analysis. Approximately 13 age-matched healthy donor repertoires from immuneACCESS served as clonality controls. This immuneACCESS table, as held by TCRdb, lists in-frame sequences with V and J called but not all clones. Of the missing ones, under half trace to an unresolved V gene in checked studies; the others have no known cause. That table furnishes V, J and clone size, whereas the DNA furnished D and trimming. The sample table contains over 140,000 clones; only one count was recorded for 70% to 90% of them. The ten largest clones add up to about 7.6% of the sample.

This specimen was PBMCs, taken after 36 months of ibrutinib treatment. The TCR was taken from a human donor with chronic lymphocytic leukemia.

The DNA sequence follows: TGTGCCAGCAGCTTAGGCCTGGCATCGGGAGCTTTCTTT. Its protein is CASSLGLASGAFF. The chain joins TRBV7-9 to TRBJ1-1, with the D gene call left open. CDR1 and CDR2, looked up from the germline V gene (reference sequence), are SEHNR and FQNEAQ. V and J are truncated by 1 base and 10 bases respectively, leaving an intervening sequence of 13 bases. Reading from cysteine to phenylalanine, the CDR3 counts 13 amino acids. Only CDR3 DNA is held: 39 bases, read in frame from base 1.